This TCR beta chain comes out of a study of shared clonotypes between healthy human individuals (TCRdb year 2020). For the study in its entirety: Three men and two women, aged 18 to 49 years, made up the cohort. For each donor, CD4 naive and CD4 memory were each given three plates, CD8 naive was given two plates, and CD8 memory was given one plate. The study deeply sequenced blood TCR repertoires of about 5 healthy adults to estimate repertoire size and the extent of clonotype sharing between individuals. Libraries were prepared and TCR repertoires were sequenced by different laboratories using diverse techniques, in order to increase sequencing depth and limit assay-specific biases. Each donor's leukapheresis produced roughly between roughly 0.85 and 9.5 billion PBMCs. Summary of the overall study and its limitations: The small number of donors limited the genetic and exposure-history diversity represented. Only blood was sampled, and tissue TCR repertoires likely differ from those in blood. Larger estimated clonotype richness was generally found for naive subsets than for memory subsets. Approximately 5% of naive CD4, approximately 3.7% of naive CD8, around 2.3% of memory CD4, and about 0.4% of memory CD8 clonotypes were shared across several donors. Rarefaction of sorted-subset datasets indicated incomplete sequencing despite the large sequencing depth. Clonotypes shared by all four sorted-subset donors showed higher generation probabilities than non-shared clonotypes. Based on pairwise subsampling, the degree of clonotype sharing among donors was expected to be affected by sequencing depth.

TCR CDR3 regions were amplified from genomic DNA by multiplex PCR using the deep immunoSEQ assay. Extracted genomic DNA from each cell subset was spread evenly across all wells of several immunoSEQ 96-well plates, with each plate serving as a replicate. For sorted subsets, each replicate PCR was loaded with approximately 0.2 ug genomic DNA, equivalent to some 27,000 T cell genomes. The purified libraries were quantified using a Qubit 3.0 fluorometer, sized with a Bioanalyzer 2100, and then quantified again using the KAPA Library Quantification kit. Every immunoSEQ 96-well plate was sequenced on a dedicated single-read 150-cycle Illumina NextSeq 550 flow cell. Turning to the authors' computational methods: Because the immunoSEQ output held only junctional sequences and lacked quality scores, the filtering could not match the filtering applied to full-length reads. To assign V/J genes and CDR3, sequences were annotated using PyIR, a Python wrapper for IgBLAST v1.9, with IMGT germline references. Reads with weak V/J assignments (E-value above 1e-6), missing CDR3, stop codons, out-of-frame junctions, or ambiguous translated residues were removed. V3J clonotypes were defined by identical inferred V gene, J gene, and CDR3 amino acid sequence. Percentage overlap between repertoires was computed as shared unique clonotypes divided by the size of the smaller repertoire. Repertoire richness was assessed with RTK rarefaction, the Chao1 estimator, and Recon v2.1 estimates of unobserved clonotypes. For all TCRbeta clonotypes obtained by the gDNA method from a few donors, generation probabilities were computed with OLGA. Imported from immuneACCESS, the table was reduced by TCRdb to in-frame sequences with V and J called. These copies leave out some clones; in studies compared against another copy, an unresolved V gene accounts for under half, and the cause of the remainder is not known. The V and J calls and clone size are taken from that table; D and trimming were inferred from the DNA. The sample contains about 1 million clones, around 76% of them found a single time. Jointly, the top ten make up 1.4% to 1.5% of the sample.

The donors were healthy, HIV-negative adults with no recently reported acute infections or vaccinations. Only Caucasian adults living in Nashville, Tennessee, USA were represented among the donors. Magnetic negative selection was used to enrich CD4+ T cells, after which naive cells were positively selected on CD45RA and the negative fraction became the memory subset. After blood collection by leukapheresis, PBMCs were isolated using Ficoll-Histopaque density gradient centrifugation and then cryopreserved in the vapor phase of liquid nitrogen. Analytical flow cytometry was used to check the purity and quantity of each magnetically sorted T cell population. From each sorted fraction, genomic DNA was isolated and quantified by UV absorbance on a Nanodrop 2000c. Including cysteine and phenylalanine, the CDR3 has 15 amino acids. Only CDR3 DNA is held: 45 bases, read in frame from base 1. The junction shows trimming of 5 bases on V and 1 base on J, and the gene matches do not reach 4 bases of it. CDR1 and CDR2 are drawn from the germline V gene: SGHDN, FVKESK.

In the case of this clone: Its cognate antigen has yet to be identified. Base qualities are not at hand, and no much larger clone is one base apart.

This receptor chain uses TRBV14 and TRBJ2-5, and 10 junction bases match TRBD1. The receptor's source is a man between 18 and 29 years old in good health. The sample comprised memory CD4+ T cells sorted from blood. The cell subset or site label on this specimen signifies: CD45RA-negative fraction. The CDR3 sequence is CASSARTGGQETQYF. The base sequence is TGTGCCAGCAGCGCCCGGACAGGGGGCCAAGAGACCCAGTACTTC.